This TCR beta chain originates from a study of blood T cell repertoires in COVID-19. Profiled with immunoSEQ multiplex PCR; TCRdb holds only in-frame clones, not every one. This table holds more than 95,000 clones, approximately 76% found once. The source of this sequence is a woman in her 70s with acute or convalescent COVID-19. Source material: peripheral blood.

The CDR3 protein is CASSPLGTVAGELFF. The CDR3 coding sequence is TGTGCCAGCAGCCCGCTAGGGACAGTGGCCGGGGAGCTGTTTTTT. The rearrangement uses TRBV7-8 and TRBJ2-2, with 7 bases identical to TRBD1. J was trimmed by 6 bases and V by 5 bases; bases with no gene match: 9. The CDR3 runs to 15 residues. Germline V gene lookup returns CDR1 SGHVS and CDR2 FQNEAQ.